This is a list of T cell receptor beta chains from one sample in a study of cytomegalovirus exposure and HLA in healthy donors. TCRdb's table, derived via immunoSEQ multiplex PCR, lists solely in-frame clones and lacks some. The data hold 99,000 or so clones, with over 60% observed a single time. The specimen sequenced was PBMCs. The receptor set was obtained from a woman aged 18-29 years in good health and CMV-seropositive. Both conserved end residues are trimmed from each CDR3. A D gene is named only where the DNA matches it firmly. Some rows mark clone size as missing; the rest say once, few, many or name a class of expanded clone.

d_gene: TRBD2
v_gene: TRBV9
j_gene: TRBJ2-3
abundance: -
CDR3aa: ASSPSRLASTDTQY

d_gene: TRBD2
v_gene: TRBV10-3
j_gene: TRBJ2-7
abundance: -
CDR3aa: AISPRLAGDYEQY

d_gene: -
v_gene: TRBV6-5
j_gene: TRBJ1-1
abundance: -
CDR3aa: ASRKRENTEAF

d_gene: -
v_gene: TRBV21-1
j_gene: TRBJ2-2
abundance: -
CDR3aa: ASSKEGWELF

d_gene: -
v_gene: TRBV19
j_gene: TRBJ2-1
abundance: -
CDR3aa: ASSIERGFSYNEQF

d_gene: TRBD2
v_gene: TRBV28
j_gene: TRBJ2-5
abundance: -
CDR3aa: ASSFPSGANQY

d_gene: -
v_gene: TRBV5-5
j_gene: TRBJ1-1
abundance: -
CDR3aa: ASSKQGEGTEAF

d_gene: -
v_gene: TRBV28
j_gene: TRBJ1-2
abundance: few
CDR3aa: ASSLGSRGYGYT

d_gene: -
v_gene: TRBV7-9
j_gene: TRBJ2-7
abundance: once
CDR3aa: ASSDLDHEQY

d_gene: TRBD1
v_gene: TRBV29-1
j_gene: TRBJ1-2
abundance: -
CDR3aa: SVEPGDRPYGYT

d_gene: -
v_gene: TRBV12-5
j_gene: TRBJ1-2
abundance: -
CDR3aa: ASGFGGQIQGPDGYT

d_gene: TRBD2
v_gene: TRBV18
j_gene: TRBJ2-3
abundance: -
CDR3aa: ASLTTSGSTDTQY

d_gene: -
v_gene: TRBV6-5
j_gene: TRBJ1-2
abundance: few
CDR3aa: ASSPVYGYT

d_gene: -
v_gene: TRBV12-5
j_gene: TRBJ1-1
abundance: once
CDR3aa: ASALGGVNTEAF

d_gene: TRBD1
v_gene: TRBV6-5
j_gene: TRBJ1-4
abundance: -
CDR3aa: ASSKGQGGEKLF

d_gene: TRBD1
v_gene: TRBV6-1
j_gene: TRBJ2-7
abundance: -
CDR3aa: ASSEAFGQGFFYEQY

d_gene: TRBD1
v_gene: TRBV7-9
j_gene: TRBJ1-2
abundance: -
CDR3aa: ASSLPDDRGYGYT

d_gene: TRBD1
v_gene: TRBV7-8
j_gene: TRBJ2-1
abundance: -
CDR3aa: ASSLAGQSSYNEQF

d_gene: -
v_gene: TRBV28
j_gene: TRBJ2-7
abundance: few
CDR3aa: ASSLTGTIGTYEQY

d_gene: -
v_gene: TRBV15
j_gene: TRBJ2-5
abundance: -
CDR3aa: ATQEGSQETQY

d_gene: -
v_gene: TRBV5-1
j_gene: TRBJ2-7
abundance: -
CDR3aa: ASSPGNSWVEQY

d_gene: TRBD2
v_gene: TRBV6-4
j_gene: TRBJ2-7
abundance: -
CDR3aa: ASSGGLADYEQY

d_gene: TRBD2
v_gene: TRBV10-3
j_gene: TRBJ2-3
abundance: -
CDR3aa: AISETPLAGGDTQY

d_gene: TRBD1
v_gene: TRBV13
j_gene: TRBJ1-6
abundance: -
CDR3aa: ASSLSRGDRSYNSPLH

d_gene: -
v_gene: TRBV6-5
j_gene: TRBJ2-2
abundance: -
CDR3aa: ASTGQNTGELF

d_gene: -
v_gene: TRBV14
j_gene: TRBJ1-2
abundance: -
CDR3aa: ASSQGRVTGYT

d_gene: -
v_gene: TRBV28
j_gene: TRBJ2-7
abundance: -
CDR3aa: ASSFLGGSSYEQY

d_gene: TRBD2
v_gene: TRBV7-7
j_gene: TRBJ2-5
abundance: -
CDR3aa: ASSPLLAGETQY

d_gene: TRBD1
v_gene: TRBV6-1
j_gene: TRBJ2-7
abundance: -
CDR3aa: ASSQRDRGYEQY

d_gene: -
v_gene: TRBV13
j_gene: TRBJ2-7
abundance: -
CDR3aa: ASSLVQGEYEQY

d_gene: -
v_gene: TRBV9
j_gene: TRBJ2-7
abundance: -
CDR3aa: ASSVEELSYEQY

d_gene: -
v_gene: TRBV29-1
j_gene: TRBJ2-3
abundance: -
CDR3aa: SVEDSAPGVDTQY

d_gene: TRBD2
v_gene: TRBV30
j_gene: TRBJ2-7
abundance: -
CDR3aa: AWGTSGSGGEQY

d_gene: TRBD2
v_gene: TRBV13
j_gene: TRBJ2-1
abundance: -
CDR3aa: ASSQGLAGGLGSYNEQF

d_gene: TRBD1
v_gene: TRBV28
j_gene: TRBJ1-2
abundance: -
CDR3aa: ASSSSGQGARGYT

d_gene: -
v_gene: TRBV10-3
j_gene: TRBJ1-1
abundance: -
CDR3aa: AISESRQSNTEAF

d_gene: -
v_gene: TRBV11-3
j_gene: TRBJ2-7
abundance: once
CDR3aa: ASSPGDSGSMQY

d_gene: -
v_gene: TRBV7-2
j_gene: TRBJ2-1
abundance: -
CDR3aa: ASSDPDSLNEQF